One and the same sample provided the 20 T cell receptor beta chains below, sequenced in a study of PD-1 blockade in classical Hodgkin lymphoma. Every patient relapsed after autologous stem cell transplantation, and brentuximab vedotin exposure varied. The table came from immunoSEQ multiplex PCR; TCRdb's copy has only in-frame clones and leaves some out. The sample holds 40,000 to 65,000 clones, over 70% seen once. This specimen consisted of peripheral blood mononuclear cells (PBMCs), obtained at baseline. The receptors derive from a human donor with classical Hodgkin lymphoma.

This clone was picked up a small number of times. The genes are TRBV7-2 and TRBJ1-1; D perhaps matches TRBD1 (5 bases). The length of the CDR3 is 15 residues. CDR1 is SGHTA, CDR2 FQGNSA, per germline. Between the trimmed V and J ends, which lost 5 bases and 12 bases, there was a span of 25 bases. In nucleotides, the CDR3 is TGTGCCAGCAGCGCCCAGCCGGGACCCCGAGGTGGGACTTTCTTT. Its translation is CASSAQPGPRGGTFF.

V is TRBV19 and J is TRBJ1-5; D is unresolved. Trimming removed 5 bases from V and 0 bases from J, with 8 bases in between. This CDR3 spans 14 amino acids. Germline V CDR1 and CDR2: LNHDA, SQIVND (reference sequence). DNA of the CDR3: TGTGCCAGTAGTTTCGGATATAGCAATCAGCCCCAGCATTTT. Amino acids: CASSFGYSNQPQHF.

The chain is built from TRBV4-3 and TRBJ1-2; maybe TRBD1 (5 bases). The germline gives CDR1 LGHNA, CDR2 YSLEER. The V and J ends lost 0 bases and 3 bases respectively, with 14 bases between them. The CDR3 length is 16 residues. The CDR3 DNA is TGCGCCAGCAGCCAAGATAGGTCAGGGCCTTACTATGGCTACACCTTC. The encoded protein is CASSQDRSGPYYGYTF.

A word on this clone: A junction end diverges from the germline sequence, so it may reflect a read error. The chain couples TRBV7-6 to TRBJ2-7; D not resolved. The CDR3 length is 16 residues. CDR1 SGHVS and CDR2 FNYEAQ come from the germline V gene. CDR3 protein: CASSLESSPLSHEQYF. The CDR3 nucleotides are TGTGCCAGCAGCTTAGAGTCCAGCCCCCTCTCCCACGAGCAGTACTTC. Based on the CDR3 plus reference TRBV7-6 and TRBJ2-7, the full variable domain is GAGVSQSPRYKVTKRGQDVALRCDPISGHVSLYWYRQALGQGPEFLTYFNYEAQQDKSGLPNDRFSAERPEGSISTLTIQRTEQRDSAMYRCASSLESSPLSHEQYFGPGTRLTVT.

This sequence joins TRBV14 and TRBJ2-1; 8 bases match TRBD2. The V and J ends lost 4 bases and 8 bases, in that order; junction bases with no gene match: 4. Per the germline V gene, CDR1 is SGHDN and CDR2 is FVKESK. The CDR3 contains 13 residues. CDR3: CASSLGRGDEQFF. Written as DNA, the CDR3 is TGTGCCAGCAGCCTCGGGAGGGGGGATGAGCAGTTCTTC.

This clone was recorded only once. The J gene is TRBJ1-4, the V gene TRBV5-1; unclear D gene. V was trimmed by 2 bases and J by 0 bases, leaving 8 bases between them. CDR1 and CDR2 from the germline V gene are SGHRS and YFSETQ. The CDR3 runs to 15 residues. The CDR3 is CASSLDPATNEKLFF. The CDR3 nucleotides are TGCGCCAGCAGCTTAGACCCTGCAACTAATGAAAAACTGTTTTTT.

This clone was counted a few times. The CDR3 nucleotides read TGTGCCAGCAGCCCCGGGACTAGCGGGACCCACAATGAGCAGTTCTTC. Its translation: CASSPGTSGTHNEQFF. The rearrangement links TRBV11-2 to TRBJ2-1; 13 bases align to TRBD2. CDR3 length equals 16 residues. V lost 5 bases, J lost 5 bases, and 6 bases stayed unmatched. Germline CDR1 is SGHAT and CDR2 is FQNNGV.

The chain links TRBV6-4 to TRBJ2-7; TRBD2 agrees at 13 bases. CDR1 is MRHNA, CDR2 SNTAGT, per germline. The CDR3 spans 17 residues. V gave up 2 bases and J gave up 6 bases; unmatched junction bases: 10. CDR3: CASSDRAIGLAGAEQYF. The CDR3 DNA reads TGTGCCAGCAGTGACAGGGCTATAGGACTAGCGGGAGCCGAGCAGTACTTC.

The chain combines TRBV6-5 with TRBJ2-7; TRBD1 agrees at 7 bases. The CDR3 loop spans 15 amino acids. The J segment lost 3 bases and the V segment lost 0 bases, leaving 5 bases of the junction unmatched. Germline values: CDR1 MNHEY, CDR2 SVGAGI. The CDR3 sequence is CASSYSISGGYEQYF. The CDR3 DNA reads TGTGCCAGCAGTTACTCGATTTCAGGGGGCTACGAGCAGTACTTC.

This clone appeared a few times. The CDR3 coding sequence is TGTGCCTGGAGTGTACGGGGACAGGGGGTAACTAATGAAAAACTGTTTTTT. Encoded protein: CAWSVRGQGVTNEKLFF. This rearrangement joins TRBV30 to TRBJ1-4; 11 bases fit TRBD1. The germline gives CDR1 GTSNPN, CDR2 SVGIG (reference sequence). V gave up 0 bases and J gave up 1 base; unmatched junction bases: 4. The CDR3 consists of 17 residues.

This rearrangement joins TRBV2 to TRBJ2-1; D perhaps matches TRBD2 (6 bases). CDR3 length: 14 amino acids. V gave up 5 bases and J gave up 6 bases, with 14 bases separating them. The germline gives CDR1 SNHLY, CDR2 FYNNEI. CDR3: CASSRYGGVNEQFF. CDR3 bases: TGTGCCAGCAGTAGATACGGGGGAGTCAATGAGCAGTTCTTC. Combining the CDR3 with reference TRBV2 and TRBJ2-1 gives the whole variable domain EPEVTQTPSHQVTQMGQEVILRCVPISNHLYFYWYRQILGQKVEFLVSFYNNEISEKSEIFDDQFSVERPDGSNFTLKIRSTKLEDSAMYFCASSRYGGVNEQFFGPGTRLTVL.

The chain has TRBV15 and TRBJ2-7; D might be TRBD1 (5 bases). V was pared by 4 bases and J by 3 bases, with 10 bases between. Per germline, CDR1 LNHNV and CDR2 YYDKDF (reference sequence). This CDR3 has 13 amino acids. The CDR3 reads CATSTRQNYEQYF. CDR3 bases: TGTGCCACCAGCACTCGACAGAACTACGAGCAGTACTTC.

This rearrangement joins TRBV29-1 to TRBJ1-2, with 9 bases matching TRBD1. This CDR3 is 13 amino acids long. V was pared by 3 bases and J by 1 base, with 0 bases of the junction left unmatched. Germline loops: CDR1 SQVTM, CDR2 ANQGSEA. CDR3: CSVETGGNYGYTF. The CDR3 nucleotides are TGCAGCGTTGAGACAGGGGGTAACTATGGCTACACCTTC.

This chain links TRBV14 with TRBJ2-2; D is undetermined. The CDR3 covers 13 residues. Germline lookup yields CDR1 SGHDN and CDR2 FVKESK. V gave up 1 base and J gave up 6 bases, with 6 bases separating them. CDR3 loop: CASSQARAGELFF. In DNA form, the CDR3 reads TGTGCCAGCAGCCAAGCGCGCGCCGGGGAGCTGTTTTTT.

The gene calls are TRBV18 and TRBJ2-6, with unresolved D. The CDR3 is made up of 15 amino acids. Germline lookup yields CDR1 KGHSH and CDR2 LQKENI. V lost 1 base and J 5 bases, leaving 9 bases between the germline ends. CDR3 sequence reads: CASSPQRERANVLTF. The CDR3 DNA reads as TGTGCCAGCTCACCACAGCGAGAGAGGGCCAACGTCCTGACTTTC.

The rearrangement joins TRBV11-3 to TRBJ2-7, with D unresolved. Germline CDR1 and CDR2: SGHNT and YENEEA. V was cut by 0 bases and J by 3 bases, with 3 bases left in between. The CDR3 spans 12 residues. Here the CDR3 reads CASSLEGYEQYV. CDR3 DNA sequence: TGTGCCAGCAGCTTAGAGGGCTACGAGCAGTACGTC.

The V gene is TRBV2, the J gene TRBJ2-6; D is unclear. The CDR3 has 12 residues. Germline V gene data show CDR1 as SNHLY and CDR2 as FYNNEI. The germline V and J ends were trimmed by 8 bases and 4 bases, with 6 bases remaining between them. The CDR3 reads CASEAGANVLTF. The CDR3 coding sequence is TGTGCCAGCGAAGCGGGGGCCAACGTCCTGACTTTC.

The V and J genes are TRBV5-4 and TRBJ2-5, with 8 nucleotides matching TRBD2. Per the germline V gene, CDR1 is SGHNT and CDR2 is YYREEE (reference sequence). CDR3 length: 16 amino acids. Trimming took 4 bases from V and 2 from J; bases not matched to a gene: 10. In nucleotides, the CDR3 is TGTGCCAGCAGCCCGGGAGCGGGAGAGGGGCAAGAGACCCAGTACTTC. Amino acids: CASSPGAGEGQETQYF.

The rearrangement links TRBV19 to TRBJ1-2; D is uncertain. Trimming pared 3 bases from V and 4 bases from J, leaving 9 bases between. The CDR3 has 13 residues. CDR1 and CDR2 from the germline V gene are LNHDA and SQIVND (reference sequence). The CDR3: CASSMGRFYGYTF. The CDR3 region has the DNA TGTGCCAGTAGTATGGGCAGATTCTATGGCTACACCTTC.

This chain links TRBV6-5 with TRBJ1-4, with D unresolved. This CDR3 spans 15 amino acids. Trimming shortened V by 0 bases and J by 3 bases, and 8 bases separated the two germline ends. Germline CDR1 and CDR2: MNHEY and SVGAGI. CDR3 in amino acids: CASSYSQGPNEKLFF. Here the CDR3 DNA reads TGTGCCAGCAGTTACTCACAAGGCCCTAATGAAAAACTGTTTTTT.